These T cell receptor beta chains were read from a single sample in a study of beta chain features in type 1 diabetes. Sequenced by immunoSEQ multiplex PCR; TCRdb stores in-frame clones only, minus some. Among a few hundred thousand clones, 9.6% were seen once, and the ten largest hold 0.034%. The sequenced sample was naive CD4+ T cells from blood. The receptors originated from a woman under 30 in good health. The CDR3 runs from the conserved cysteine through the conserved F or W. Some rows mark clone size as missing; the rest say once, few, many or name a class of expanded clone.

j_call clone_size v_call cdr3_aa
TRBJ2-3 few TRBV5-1 CASSLSSGDTDTQYF
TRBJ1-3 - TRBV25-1 CASAITGAGNTIYF
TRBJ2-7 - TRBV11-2 CASSFRTFFEQYF
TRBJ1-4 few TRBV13 CASSQQDRGEKLFF
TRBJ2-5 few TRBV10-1 CASSMDRGYQETQYF
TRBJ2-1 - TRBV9 CASSTRKGGTGRYNEQFF
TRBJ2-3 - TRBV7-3 CASSLTRDTDTQYF
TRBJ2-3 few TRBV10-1 CASSSRDTQYF
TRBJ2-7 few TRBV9 CASSNPGLPYEQYF
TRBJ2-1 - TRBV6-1 CASSSRDRASNEQFF
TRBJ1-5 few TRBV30 CAWSREGRQPQHF
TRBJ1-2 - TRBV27 CASSLYRGSGYTF
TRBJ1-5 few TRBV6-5 CASSYGGVNQPQHF
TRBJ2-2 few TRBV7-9 CASSLQGAFTGELFF
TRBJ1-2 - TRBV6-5 CASSPRGYGYTF
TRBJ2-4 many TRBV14 CASSLMLPRGNIQYF
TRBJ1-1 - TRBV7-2 CASTRGQVNTEAFF
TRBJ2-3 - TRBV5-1 CASSYGQELTDTQYF
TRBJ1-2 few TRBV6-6 CASSYSDATASGGYTF
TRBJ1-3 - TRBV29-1 CSVAVSPSSGNTIYF
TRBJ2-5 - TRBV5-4 CASSLGVGRGSQETQYF
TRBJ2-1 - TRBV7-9 CASSKYPGDNEQFF
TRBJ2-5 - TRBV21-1 CASSSTRESQETQYF
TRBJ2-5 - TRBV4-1 CASSQVGGAQYF
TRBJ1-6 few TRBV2 CASSEQANSPLHF
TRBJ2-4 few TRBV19 CASSIPSSAGGILAKNIQYF
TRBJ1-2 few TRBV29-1 CSGRHGDDGYTF
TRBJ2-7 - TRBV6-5 CASSYSGQGYEQYF
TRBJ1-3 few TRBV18 CASSPAVAGLGNTIYF
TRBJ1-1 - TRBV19 CASSMGHRNTEAFF
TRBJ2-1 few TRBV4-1 CASSQVGRSSYNEQFF
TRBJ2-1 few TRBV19 CASSIARGRVRNEQFF
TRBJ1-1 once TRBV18 CASSATTGYGNMNTEAFF
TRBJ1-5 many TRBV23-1 CASSHRRRDDEDF
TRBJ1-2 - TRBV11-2 CASSLDRQVDYTF
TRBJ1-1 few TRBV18 CASSPLDSLNTEAFF
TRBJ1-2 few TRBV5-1 CASSSGQGDYGYTF
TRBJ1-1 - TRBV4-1 CASSPLGQGISEAFF
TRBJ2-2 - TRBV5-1 CASSVGSGTGELFF
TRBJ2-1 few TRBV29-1 CSVILAGGPRNEQFF
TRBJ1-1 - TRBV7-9 CASSLQGAVGTEAFF
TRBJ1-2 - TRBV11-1 CASSLGGTDGYTF
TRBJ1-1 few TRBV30 CAWSGGLSTEAFF
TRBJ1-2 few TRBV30 CAWRLEGAVYGYTF
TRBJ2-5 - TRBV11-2 CASSPTRQETQYF
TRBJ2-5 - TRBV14 CASSQEGVRGETQYF
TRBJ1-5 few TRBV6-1 CASSPEASAQHF